These 5 T cell receptor beta chains came from one sample sequenced in a study of identical twins. TCRdb used MiXCR to reprocess the 5' RACE reads, holding one entry per CDR3 protein. The sample holds some 1,700,000 distinct CDR3 sequences; under 35% are singletons and the top ten take about 0.3%. Sequenced input: cord blood. The receptors originated from a newborn girl in good health.

This clonotype was observed a few times. The V gene is TRBV20-1, the J gene TRBJ2-1; D possibly matches TRBD1 or TRBD2 (6 bases each). CDR1 and CDR2 from the germline V gene are DFQATT and SNEGSKA (reference sequence). This CDR3 has 15 amino acids. V lost 0 bases and J 6 bases, leaving 15 bases between the germline ends. CDR3 in amino acids: CSARDETRGTNEQFF. Written as DNA, the CDR3 is TGCAGTGCTAGAGATGAGACTAGGGGGACCAATGAGCAGTTCTTC.

The V gene is TRBV2, the J gene TRBJ2-5, with TRBD2 identical over 7 bases. The DNA matches TRBJ2-1 better at its end, which makes the J call doubtful. Per the germline V gene, CDR1 is SNHLY and CDR2 is FYNNEI. There are 13 residues in the CDR3. The CDR3 DNA reads as TGTGCCAGCGCCGGGACTAACTCAGAGACCCAGTTCTTC. Translated, it gives CASAGTNSETQFF.

This clonotype was seen many times. The V gene is TRBV6-6, the J gene TRBJ2-1; 8 nucleotides agree with TRBD1. The CDR3 sequence is 13 residues long. Germline CDR1 MNHNY, CDR2 SVGAGI (reference sequence). Germline trimming cut 6 bases from V and 6 bases from J; bases unmatched to any gene: 4. The CDR3 nucleotides read TGTGCCAGCAGCCGCGGACAGGGCAATGAGCAGTTCTTC. Protein product: CASSRGQGNEQFF.

This chain links TRBV25-1 with TRBJ2-4; 8 positions match TRBD1. From germline, CDR1 is MGHDK and CDR2 SYGVNS. This CDR3 is built from 17 residues. The trim removed 1 base at V and 0 bases at J, leaving 5 bases unmatched. CDR3 sequence: CASSESGTGLAKNIQYF. Written as DNA, the CDR3 is TGTGCCAGCAGTGAATCCGGGACAGGATTAGCCAAAAACATTCAGTACTTC.

This clonotype was observed a few times. The chain combines TRBV18 with TRBJ1-2; possibly TRBD1 for D (5 bases). This CDR3 is 14 amino acids long. The germline V gene has CDR1 KGHSH and CDR2 LQKENI. V was cut by 5 bases and J by 4 bases, with 14 bases left in between. CDR3 sequence (DNA): TGTGCCAGCTCAGTCGCGACAGTTATCTATGGCTACACCTTC. It is translated as CASSVATVIYGYTF.